One sample yielded the 11 T cell receptor beta chains listed below, sequenced in a study of T cells in Graves' hyperthyroidism and ophthalmopathy. The CDR3 regions of TCR beta were amplified from RNA transcripts. The HTBI primer set was used in a first-round RT-PCR of the TCR CDR3. TCRdb redid the calling of the multiplex PCR reads with MiXCR, one entry per CDR3 protein. Of approximately 320,000 distinct CDR3 sequences in the sample, 16% were seen once. The specimen was blood. These receptors all stem from a man aged 25 to 40 with Graves' hyperthyroidism.

This clonotype was detected many times. The rearrangement links TRBV6-6 to TRBJ2-7; D gene uncertain. Trimming removed 0 bases from V and 8 bases from J, with 5 bases in between. The CDR3 sequence is 11 residues long. Germline V gene data show CDR1 as MNHNY and CDR2 as SVGAGI (reference sequence). For the CDR3, the DNA is TGTGCCAGCAGTTACTCGCGGCAGCAGTACTTC. Translated: CASSYSRQQYF.

This clonotype was detected a few times. The genes are TRBV24-1 and TRBJ2-1; TRBD2 aligns across 7 bases. The V gene end was trimmed by 4 bases and the J gene end by 4 bases; junction bases not matched to a gene: 9. The CDR3 has 16 residues. Germline-derived CDR1 and CDR2 are KGHDR and SFDVKD. The CDR3 DNA reads TGTGCCACCAGTGAAGAAGGGGCTAGCGGATACAATGAGCAGTTCTTC. Protein product: CATSEEGASGYNEQFF.

This clonotype was seen many times. The CDR3 region has the DNA TGTGCCAGCAGCTCCAGGAACAACTTCGAGCAGTACTTC. Translation: CASSSRNNFEQYF. The V call is TRBV11-2, the J call TRBJ2-7, with D hard to call. Germline lookup yields CDR1 SGHAT and CDR2 FQNNGV. V lost 4 bases to trimming and J lost 6 bases, with 13 bases between them. The CDR3 is 13 amino acids.

The chain uses TRBV5-1 and TRBJ2-3; the D gene could be TRBD1 or TRBD2 (5 bases each). Trimming shortened V by 3 bases and J by 5 bases, and 16 bases separated the two germline ends. Per germline, CDR1 SGHRS and CDR2 YFSETQ. The CDR3 loop spans 15 amino acids. The CDR3 DNA sequence: TGCGCCAGCAGCTGGGGACGTTCGTCCGAAGATACGCAGTATTTT. Amino acid sequence: CASSWGRSSEDTQYF. Supplemented by reference TRBV5-1 and TRBJ2-3, the full variable domain reads KAGVTQTPRYLIKTRGQQVTLSCSPISGHRSVSWYQQTPGQGLQFLFEYFSETQRNKGNFPGRFSGRQFSNSRSEMNVSTLELGDSALYLCASSWGRSSEDTQYFGPGTRLTVL.

This clonotype was seen at least ten times. Because the CDR3's place on the DNA is in doubt, the DNA is left out and the CDR3 is given as listed by TCRdb. The genes are TRBV12-3 or TRBV12-4 and TRBJ1-6; TRBD1 reflects the table's D call only, with no check against the DNA. The CDR3 is 16 amino acids in total, end residues counted. CDR3 amino acids: CASSTSRGGSISPLHF.

This clonotype has a count of ten or more. The chain combines TRBV28 with TRBJ2-7; D is unresolved. V shed 6 bases and J shed 6 bases, with 15 bases lying between them. Germline CDR1 MDHEN, CDR2 SYDVKM. This CDR3 region has 13 residues. This CDR3 reads CASRPVDQVEQYF. The CDR3 nucleotides read TGTGCCAGCAGACCGGTCGATCAGGTCGAGCAGTACTTC.

The chain has TRBV29-1 and TRBJ2-1; D possibly uses TRBD1 or TRBD2 (5 bases each). V was trimmed by 7 bases and J by 3 bases, leaving 10 bases between them. The CDR3 has 12 residues. Germline lookup yields CDR1 SQVTM and CDR2 ANQGSEA. The CDR3 loop reads CSAGTSYNEQFF. In DNA form, the CDR3 reads TGCAGCGCTGGGACCAGCTACAATGAGCAGTTCTTC.

The chain recombines TRBV6-1 with TRBJ1-1; 9 bases are a match to TRBD1. The CDR3 spans 16 residues. V dropped 9 bases and J dropped 4; count of bases not matched to a gene: 15. The germline CDR1 and CDR2 sequences are MNHNS and SASEGT. Here the CDR3 reads CARANPDRGNITEAFF. The DNA for the CDR3 is TGTGCCAGAGCGAACCCAGACAGGGGGAATATCACTGAAGCTTTCTTT.

This clonotype has more than one count but fewer than ten. The rearrangement joins TRBV30 to TRBJ1-1, with D maybe TRBD1 (5 bases). Germline V gene data show CDR1 as GTSNPN and CDR2 as SVGIG (reference sequence). The V end was cut by 2 bases, the J end by 4 bases, with 17 bases between. The CDR3 runs 15 residues. This CDR3 is CAWSLGTGWVTEAFF. CDR3 DNA: TGTGCCTGGAGTTTGGGGACGGGATGGGTCACTGAAGCTTTCTTT. Complete variable domain (other parts from reference TRBV30 and TRBJ1-1): SQTIHQWPATLVQPVGSPLSLECTVEGTSNPNLYWYRQAAGRGLQLLFYSVGIGQISSEVPQNLSASRPQDRQFILSSKKLLLSDSGFYLCAWSLGTGWVTEAFFGQGTRLTVV.

This clonotype was observed a few times. The J gene is TRBJ2-1, the V gene TRBV9, with 8 bases matching TRBD2. The CDR3 is made up of 16 amino acids. The germline CDR1 and CDR2 sequences are SGDLS and YYNGEE. With 0 bases clipped from V and 7 bases from J, the junction kept 9 bases outside the gene matches. CDR3 DNA: TGTGCCAGCAGCGTAGTCGGGACTAGTTATCCGAATGAGCAGTTCTTC. It is translated as CASSVVGTSYPNEQFF.

This clonotype was seen at least ten times. The chain links TRBV2 to TRBJ2-7; 7 bases map to TRBD2. The germline V gene encodes CDR1 SNHLY and CDR2 FYNNEI. V shed 11 bases and J 4 bases; nucleotides not matched to a gene: 14. This CDR3 region has 14 residues. DNA for the CDR3: TGTGCCTCAAGCCTCCGGCTAGCGGAATACGAGCAGTACTTC. Translating gives CASSLRLAEYEQYF.